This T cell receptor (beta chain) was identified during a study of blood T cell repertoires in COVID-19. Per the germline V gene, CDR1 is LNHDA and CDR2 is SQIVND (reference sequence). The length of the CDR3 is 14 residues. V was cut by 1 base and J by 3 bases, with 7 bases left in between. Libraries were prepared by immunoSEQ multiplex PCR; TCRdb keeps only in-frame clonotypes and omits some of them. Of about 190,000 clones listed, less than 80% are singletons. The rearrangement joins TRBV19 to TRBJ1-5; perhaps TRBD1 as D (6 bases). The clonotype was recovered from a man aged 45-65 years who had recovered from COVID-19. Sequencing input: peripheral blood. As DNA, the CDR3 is TGTGCCAGTAGTATAGCAGGGGTCAATCAGCCCCAGCATTTT. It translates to CASSIAGVNQPQHF.